The sequence of this TCR beta chain was determined in a study of T cell responses to AZD1222 COVID-19 vaccine. The CDR3 is 14 amino acids. The V gene lost 5 bases and the J gene lost 2 bases, with 13 bases spanning the gap. The germline gives CDR1 LNHDA, CDR2 SQIVND (reference sequence). Method: immunoSEQ multiplex PCR; TCRdb's copy keeps in-frame clones and lacks some. Of some 97,000 clones detected, around nine tenths appear once; the ten largest clones hold more than 15%. The chain couples TRBV19 to TRBJ2-7; possible D gene TRBD2, 5 bases. The sequences come from peripheral blood, collected on day 0 of AZD1222 vaccination. The source of this sequence is an adult in good health. CDR3 residues: CASSFQRDTYEQYF. In nucleotides, the CDR3 is TGTGCCAGTAGTTTCCAGAGGGATACCTACGAGCAGTACTTC. Full variable domain (remainder filled in from reference TRBV19 and TRBJ2-7): DGGITQSPKYLFRKEGQNVTLSCEQNLNHDAMYWYRQDPGQGLRLIYYSQIVNDFQKGDIAEGYSVSREKKESFPLTVTSAQKNPTAFYLCASSFQRDTYEQYFGPGTRLTVT.